This T cell receptor beta chain was recorded in a study of blood T cells in healthy people across ages. Study-level findings and limits: Total diversity from one million sequenced T cells was likely underestimated.

A second PCR of 7 to 11 cycles used a sample-barcoded 5' primer and a J-beta primer mix. TCRdb ran MiXCR on the 5' RACE reads and lists one entry per CDR3 protein. The sample lists around 870,000 distinct CDR3 sequences, 25% to 35% seen once, with roughly 17% in the top ten. This clonotype was detected many times. What it recognizes is unknown. Source material: blood. This TCR was recovered from a woman older than 75 in good health.

The CDR3 protein is CASSRQGATNEKLFF. CDR3 DNA sequence: TGCGCCAGCAGCAGACAGGGGGCAACTAATGAAAAACTGTTTTTT. This sequence joins TRBV4-3 and TRBJ1-4, with 9 bases that match TRBD1. This CDR3 has 15 residues. Germline assignment: CDR1 LGHNA and CDR2 YSLEER. The V segment lost 5 bases and the J segment 0 bases; nucleotides outside the gene matches: 1.